This T cell receptor beta chain was identified in a study of T cell repertoires in cytomegalovirus infection. Study results and caveats: HLA-C-restricted TCR beta clonotypes specific for CMV led the ex vivo response.

The V and J ends lost 3 bases and 5 bases respectively, with 11 bases between them. CDR3 size: 13 residues. CDR1 is DFQATT, CDR2 SNEGSKA, per germline (reference sequence). This clonotype was detected only a few times. What it binds is not known. TCRdb reprocessed the reads with MiXCR, giving one entry per CDR3 protein. This sample has 680,000 or so distinct CDR3 sequences, with around a third found just once. The receptor's source is a human donor in good health (CMV status not recorded). Some clones in this sample may be carry-over from other donors' samples. V is TRBV20-1 and J is TRBJ1-5; possible D gene TRBD1, 6 bases. The material was cultured PBMCs, obtained from culture after CMV antigen stimulation. CDR3 region: CSASGQGYQPQHF. In nucleotides, the CDR3 is TGCAGTGCTAGCGGTCAGGGGTATCAGCCCCAGCATTTT.